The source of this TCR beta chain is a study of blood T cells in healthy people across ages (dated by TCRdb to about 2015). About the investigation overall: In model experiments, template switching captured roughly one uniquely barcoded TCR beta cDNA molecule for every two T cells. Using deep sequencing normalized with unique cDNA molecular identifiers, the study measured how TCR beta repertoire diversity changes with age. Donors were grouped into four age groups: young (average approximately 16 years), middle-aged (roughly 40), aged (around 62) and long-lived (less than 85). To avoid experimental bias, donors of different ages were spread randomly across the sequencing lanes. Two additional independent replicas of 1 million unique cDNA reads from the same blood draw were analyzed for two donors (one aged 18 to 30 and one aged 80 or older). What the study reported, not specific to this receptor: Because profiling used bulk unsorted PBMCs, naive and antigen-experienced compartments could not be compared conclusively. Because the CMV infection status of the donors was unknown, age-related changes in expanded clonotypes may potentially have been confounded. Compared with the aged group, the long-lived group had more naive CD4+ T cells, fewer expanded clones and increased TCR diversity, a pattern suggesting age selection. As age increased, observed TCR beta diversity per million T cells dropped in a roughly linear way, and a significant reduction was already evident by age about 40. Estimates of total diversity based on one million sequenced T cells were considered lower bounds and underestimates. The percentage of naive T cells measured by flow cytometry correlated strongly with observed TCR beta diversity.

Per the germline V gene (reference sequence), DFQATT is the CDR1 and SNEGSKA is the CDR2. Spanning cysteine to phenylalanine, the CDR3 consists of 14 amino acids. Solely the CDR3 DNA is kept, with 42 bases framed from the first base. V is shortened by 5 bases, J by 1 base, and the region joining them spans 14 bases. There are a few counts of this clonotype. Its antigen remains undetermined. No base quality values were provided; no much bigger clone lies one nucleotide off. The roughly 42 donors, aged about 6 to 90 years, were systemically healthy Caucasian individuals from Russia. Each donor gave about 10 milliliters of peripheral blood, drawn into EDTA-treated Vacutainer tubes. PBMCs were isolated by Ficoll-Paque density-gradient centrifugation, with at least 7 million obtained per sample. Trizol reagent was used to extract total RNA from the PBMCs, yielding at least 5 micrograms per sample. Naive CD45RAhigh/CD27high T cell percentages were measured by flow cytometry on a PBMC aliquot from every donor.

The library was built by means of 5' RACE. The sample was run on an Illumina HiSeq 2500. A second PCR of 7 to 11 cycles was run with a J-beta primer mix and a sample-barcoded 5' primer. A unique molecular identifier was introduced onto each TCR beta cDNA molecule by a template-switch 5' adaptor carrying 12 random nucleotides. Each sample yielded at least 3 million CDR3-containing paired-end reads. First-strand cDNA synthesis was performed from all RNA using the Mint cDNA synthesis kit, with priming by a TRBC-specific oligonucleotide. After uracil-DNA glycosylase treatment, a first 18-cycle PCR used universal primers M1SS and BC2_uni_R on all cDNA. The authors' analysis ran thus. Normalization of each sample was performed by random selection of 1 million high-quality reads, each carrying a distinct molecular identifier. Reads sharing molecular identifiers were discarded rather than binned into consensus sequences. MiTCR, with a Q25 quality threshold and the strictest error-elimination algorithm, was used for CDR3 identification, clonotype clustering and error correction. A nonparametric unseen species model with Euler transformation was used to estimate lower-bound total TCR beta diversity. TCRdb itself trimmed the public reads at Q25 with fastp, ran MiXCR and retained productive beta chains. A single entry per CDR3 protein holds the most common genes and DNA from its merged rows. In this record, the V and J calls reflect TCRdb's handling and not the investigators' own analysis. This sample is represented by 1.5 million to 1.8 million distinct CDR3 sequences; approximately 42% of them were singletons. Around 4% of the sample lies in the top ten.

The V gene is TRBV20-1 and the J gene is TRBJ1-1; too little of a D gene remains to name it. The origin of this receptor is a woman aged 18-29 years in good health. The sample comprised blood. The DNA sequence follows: TGCAGTGCTGGAAAAGCAGGATCGAACACTGAAGCTTTCTTT. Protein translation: CSAGKAGSNTEAFF.